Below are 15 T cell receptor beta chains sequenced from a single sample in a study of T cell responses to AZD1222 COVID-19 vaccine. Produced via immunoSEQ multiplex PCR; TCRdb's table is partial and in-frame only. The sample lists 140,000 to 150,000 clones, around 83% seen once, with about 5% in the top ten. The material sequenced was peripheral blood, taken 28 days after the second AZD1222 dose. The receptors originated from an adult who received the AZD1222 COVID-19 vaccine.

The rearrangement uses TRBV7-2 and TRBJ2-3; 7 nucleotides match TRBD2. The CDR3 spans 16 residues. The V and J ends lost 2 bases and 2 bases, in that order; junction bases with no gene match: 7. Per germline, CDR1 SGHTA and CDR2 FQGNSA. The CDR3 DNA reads TGTGCCAGCAGCTTATCACGGGGGGTAACCACAGATACGCAGTATTTT. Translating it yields CASSLSRGVTTDTQYF. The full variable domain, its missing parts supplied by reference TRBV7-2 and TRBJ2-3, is GAGVSQSPSNKVTEKGKDVELRCDPISGHTALYWYRQSLGQGLEFLIYFQGNSAPDKSGLPSDRFSAERTGGSVSTLTIQRTQQEDSAVYLCASSLSRGVTTDTQYFGPGTRLTVL.

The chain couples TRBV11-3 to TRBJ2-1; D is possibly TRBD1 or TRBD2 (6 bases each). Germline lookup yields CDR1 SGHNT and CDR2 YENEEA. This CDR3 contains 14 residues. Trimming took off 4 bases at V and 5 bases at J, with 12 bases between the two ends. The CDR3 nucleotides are TGTGCCAGCAGCTCCTGGAGGGGGGACAATGAGCAGTTCTTC. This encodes CASSSWRGDNEQFF.

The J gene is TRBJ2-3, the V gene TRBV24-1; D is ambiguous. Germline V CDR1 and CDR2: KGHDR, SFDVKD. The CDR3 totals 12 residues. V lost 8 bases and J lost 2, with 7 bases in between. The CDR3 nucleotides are TGTGCCACCACTCACACCACAGATACGCAGTATTTT. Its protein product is CATTHTTDTQYF.

The chain's CDR3 is CASSRDRVESEKLFF. CDR3 coding DNA: TGTGCCAGCAGTAGAGACAGGGTAGAGAGTGAAAAACTGTTTTTT. The genes are TRBV6-5 and TRBJ1-4; 7 nucleotides match TRBD1. From germline, CDR1 is MNHEY and CDR2 SVGAGI. Trimming took 5 bases from V and 7 from J; bases not matched to a gene: 10. CDR3 size: 15 residues.

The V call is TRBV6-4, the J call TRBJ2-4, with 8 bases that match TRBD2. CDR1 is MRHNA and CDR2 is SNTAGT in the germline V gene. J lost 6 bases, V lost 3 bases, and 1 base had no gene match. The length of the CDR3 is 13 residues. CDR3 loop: CASSEAGGNIQYF. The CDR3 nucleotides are TGTGCCAGCAGTGAGGCGGGGGGAAACATTCAGTACTTC.

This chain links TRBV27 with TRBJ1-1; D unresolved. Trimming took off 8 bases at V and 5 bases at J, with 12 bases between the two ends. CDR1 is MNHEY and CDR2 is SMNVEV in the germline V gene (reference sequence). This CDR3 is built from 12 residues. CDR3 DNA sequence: TGTGCCAGCTACCACCCTGGGACTGAAGCTTTCTTT. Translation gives CASYHPGTEAFF.

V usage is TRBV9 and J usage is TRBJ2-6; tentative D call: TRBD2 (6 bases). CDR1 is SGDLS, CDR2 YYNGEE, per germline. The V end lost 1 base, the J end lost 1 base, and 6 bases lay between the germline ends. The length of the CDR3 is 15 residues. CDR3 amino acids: CASSVRGSGANVLTF. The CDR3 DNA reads TGTGCCAGCAGCGTACGGGGGTCTGGGGCCAACGTCCTGACTTTC.

For the CDR3, the DNA is TGTGCCAGCAGTTCCTCCGGGACACTAAACACTGAAGCTTTCTTT. Translation gives CASSSSGTLNTEAFF. V usage is TRBV27 and J usage is TRBJ1-1; the D gene is possibly TRBD1 (6 bases). This CDR3 contains 15 residues. Germline assignment: CDR1 MNHEY and CDR2 SMNVEV (reference sequence). V dropped 4 bases and J dropped 2 bases, with 14 bases sitting between them.

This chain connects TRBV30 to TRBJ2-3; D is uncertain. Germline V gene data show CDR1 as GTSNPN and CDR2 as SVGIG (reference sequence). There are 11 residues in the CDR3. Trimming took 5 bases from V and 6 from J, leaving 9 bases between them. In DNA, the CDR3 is TGTGCCTGGGCGGCCCGCGATACGCAGTATTTT. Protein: CAWAARDTQYF.

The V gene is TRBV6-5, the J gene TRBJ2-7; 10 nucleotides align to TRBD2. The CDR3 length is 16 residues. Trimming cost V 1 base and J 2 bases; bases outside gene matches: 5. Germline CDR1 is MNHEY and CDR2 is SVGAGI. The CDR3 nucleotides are TGTGCCAGCAGTTACTTTGGACTAGCGGCTCCCTACGAGCAGTACTTC. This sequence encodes CASSYFGLAAPYEQYF.

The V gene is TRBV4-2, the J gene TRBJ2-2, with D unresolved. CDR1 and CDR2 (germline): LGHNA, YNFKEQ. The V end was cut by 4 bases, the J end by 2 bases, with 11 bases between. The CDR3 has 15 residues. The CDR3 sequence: CASSPGGRNTGELFF. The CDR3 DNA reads TGTGCCAGCAGCCCCGGTGGCAGAAACACCGGGGAGCTGTTTTTT.

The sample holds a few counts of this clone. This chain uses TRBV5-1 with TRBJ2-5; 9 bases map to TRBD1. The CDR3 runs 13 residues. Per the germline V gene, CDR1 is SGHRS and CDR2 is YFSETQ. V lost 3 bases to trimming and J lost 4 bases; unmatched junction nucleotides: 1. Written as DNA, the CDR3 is TGCGCCAGCAGCTGGGGACAGGGAGAGACCCAGTACTTC. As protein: CASSWGQGETQYF.

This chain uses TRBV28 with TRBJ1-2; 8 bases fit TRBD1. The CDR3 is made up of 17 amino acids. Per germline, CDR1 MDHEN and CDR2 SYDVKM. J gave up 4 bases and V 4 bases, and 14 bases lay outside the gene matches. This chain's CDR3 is CASSSPQAGTGIYGYTF. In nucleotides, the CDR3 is TGTGCCAGCAGTTCTCCCCAGGCAGGGACAGGTATCTATGGCTACACCTTC.

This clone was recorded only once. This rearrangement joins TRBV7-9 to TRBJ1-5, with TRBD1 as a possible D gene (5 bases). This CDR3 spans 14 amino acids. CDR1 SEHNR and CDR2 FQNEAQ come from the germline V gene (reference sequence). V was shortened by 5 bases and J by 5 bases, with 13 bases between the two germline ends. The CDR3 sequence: CASSRGGFDQPQHF. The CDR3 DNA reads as TGTGCCAGCAGCCGCGGGGGATTCGATCAGCCCCAGCATTTT. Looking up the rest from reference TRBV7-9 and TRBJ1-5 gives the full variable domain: DTGVSQNPRHKITKRGQNVTFRCDPISEHNRLYWYRQTLGQGPEFLTYFQNEAQLEKSRLLSDRFSAERPKGSFSTLEIQRTEQGDSAMYLCASSRGGFDQPQHFGDGTRLSIL.

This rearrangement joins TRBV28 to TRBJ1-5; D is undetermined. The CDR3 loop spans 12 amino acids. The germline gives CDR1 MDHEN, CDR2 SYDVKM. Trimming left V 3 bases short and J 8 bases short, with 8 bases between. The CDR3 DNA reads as TGTGCCAGCAGTTTTAGGATGGAGCCCCAGCATTTT. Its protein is CASSFRMEPQHF.